The sequence of this T cell receptor beta chain was determined in a study of cytotoxic CD8 clonotypes in ibrutinib-treated CLL. General study findings and limits: Baseline values of clonality outstripped age-matched healthy donors and followed circulating CD8+ T-cell counts. The study found public clonotypes uncommon, contracting or stable on treatment. Sampling times differed between sustained-remission and progressing patients. Clonality rose at ibrutinib response and fell back toward baseline at progression.

V dropped 3 bases and J dropped 8; count of bases not matched to a gene: 7. This CDR3 is 15 amino acids long. Germline CDR1 MNHNS, CDR2 SASEGT. Clones were sequenced by immunoSEQ multiplex PCR, and TCRdb holds only the in-frame ones, with some missing. The table includes 130,000 or so clones, around four fifths detected once. On this clone: The antigen remains unidentified.

The TCR was taken from a human donor with chronic lymphocytic leukemia. This chain links TRBV6-1 with TRBJ2-1; 10 nucleotides line up with TRBD2. The sample in question was PBMCs, obtained after 24 months of ibrutinib treatment. The CDR3 nucleotides read TGTGCCAGCAGTGATGTAGCGGGGGGACTGTATGAGCAGTTCTTC. As protein: CASSDVAGGLYEQFF.